This T cell receptor beta chain originates from a study of identical twins (TCRdb year 2016). Describing the broader study: TCR alpha and beta repertoires from monozygotic twins, unrelated adults of various ages and cord blood were deep-sequenced to test whether fetal clonotypes persist. Replicate twin experiments were performed at different times using different library preparation protocols to rule out contamination. Paper-wide results and their limitations: Conclusions relied on cross-sectional statistical analysis, since the same donors could not be followed over many years. Excess twin sharing in beta out-of-frame sequences was weaker because fewer shared sequences lowered the signal-to-noise ratio. Invariant T cells such as MAIT and iNKT could partly confound zero-insertion analyses, although diverse VJ usage argued against such confounding for most clonotypes. Compared with coincidental sharing between unrelated individuals, an excess of low generation-probability sequences was observed among out-of-frame TCR alpha sequences shared between twins. Fewer insertions were carried by abundant cord blood beta clonotypes; a weaker similar trend was observed in young adult naive repertoires, while no such trend was observed in memory repertoires. Recombination models systematically underestimated out-of-frame TCR alpha sharing in monozygotic twins but agreed with sharing between unrelated individuals.

All donors were healthy Caucasians. Three pairs of female monozygotic twins, all aged about 18 to 30 years, were included in the twin cohort. Positive isolation kits from Invitrogen were used to isolate the CD4+ and CD8+ T cell populations. This clonotype was found a few times. There is no known antigen for this receptor. The record has no base qualities; no much larger clone is one base away. The library was generated by 5' RACE. These reads were obtained on an Illumina HiSeq 2000. Template switching introduced a universal primer binding site; the final cDNA contained a unique molecular identifier, enabling accurate counting of TCR cDNA molecules. First-strand cDNA for TCR alpha and beta chains was synthesized from specific primers in the conserved constant-segment region. Each cDNA library was double barcoded, with a SMART-Mk sample barcode plus Illumina barcodes, to control for contamination. TruSeq adapter sequences along with Illumina sample barcodes were introduced in two successive PCR steps. TCR alpha and beta cDNA libraries were sequenced on the Illumina HiSeq platform with custom primers. The paper's processing steps were these. Raw reads were processed with MiGEC to extract unique molecular identifiers, and MiXCR was used to determine CDR3 positions. Recombination models were inferred per individual with the repgenHMM and IGoR tools using an EM algorithm. The analysis of shared clonotypes was done with the tcR package in R, with sharing normalized by the product of cloneset sizes. To study raw recombination without the effects of thymic and clonal selection, out-of-frame nonproductive sequences were analyzed. In-frame beta chains were kept once TCRdb had trimmed the public reads at Q25 with fastp and called clones with MiXCR. Under each unique CDR3 protein, matching rows form one entry showing the most common genes and DNA. What appears here as the V and J calls and clone size reflects TCRdb's work, not the paper's. This sample has about 520,000 distinct CDR3 sequences in its table, and 22% of those were observed once. The ten largest clones capture approximately 0.95% of the sample.

Counted from cysteine to phenylalanine, this CDR3 has 14 amino acids. Only CDR3 DNA remains: 42 bases, in frame from the first base. V sheds 1 base and J sheds 7 bases, leaving 8 bases between their ends. The same specimen was also included in a second study, on T cells expressing NK-cell markers. Per that second paper: In sorted CD3+CD56+NKG2C+, CD3+CD56+NKG2C- and CD3+CD56-NKG2C+ T-cell subsets from several donors, TCR beta-chain repertoires were profiled. Among the eight sequenced donors, only one was HCMV-seronegative, while the other seven were HCMV-seropositive. In several experiments an anti-gammadeltaTCR antibody was added to restrict sorting to alphabetaTCR-expressing T cells. For six donors, the dominant CD3+CD56+NKG2C+ clonotypes were among the top 10 CD8+ clonotypes and accounted for roughly 1.0-8% of CD8+ T cells. Those dominant clonotypes were again the most abundant among CD3+CD56-NKG2C+ cells in a few donors, at roughly 28.3-65%. Whether the expanded NKG2C-expressing T cell clones were specific for HCMV antigens was left unclear. All eight donors whose samples were sequenced were randomly selected healthy volunteers, three of them men and five women. HCMV serostatus was determined by detecting HCMV-specific IgG in serum with a commercial ELISA kit. MIGEC was used to demultiplex reads and group the reads by UMI, and MiTCR was used to assemble and quantify clonotypes. To exclude erroneous sequences, any TCR cDNA sequence not supported by at least two reads was discarded. The tcR package was used for downstream repertoire analysis, with clonotypes matched between fractions based on CDR3 nucleotide sequence plus V segment. VDJmatch was used to annotate antigen specificity against VDJdb, with one amino acid substitution in CDR3 allowed.

The sequence links TRBV12-3 or TRBV12-4 to TRBJ1-6, with no confidently assigned D gene. This TCR was sampled from a woman between 18 and 29 years old in good health. Sequencing input: CD4+ T cells sorted from blood. CDR3 region: CASSLVFRNSPLHF. The base sequence is TGTGCCAGCAGTTTAGTGTTCCGGAATTCACCCCTCCACTTT.